The T cell receptor (beta chain) described here comes from a study of blood T cell repertoires in COVID-19. In the study overall: Sites in the United States, Italy and Spain provided acute and convalescent COVID-19 samples. T cells, B-cell-depleted T cells, or PBMCs provided the cDNA or gDNA that served as material.

As originally analysed: Quantification of nucleated cells was approximated via reference gene primer amplification. Assay used: immunoSEQ multiplex PCR; TCRdb lists only in-frame clones, some missing. The V and J calls and the clone size are those of that table, but D and trimming were determined from the DNA. The sample shows around 400,000 clones, about 90% of them seen only once. J was trimmed by 5 bases and V by 5 bases; bases with no gene match: 6. Germline loops: CDR1 SGHVS, CDR2 FQNEAQ. The CDR3 has 14 amino acids. Seattle researchers signed up patients amid active infection and tracked them longitudinally.

The sequenced sample consisted of peripheral blood. The clonotype comes from a woman aged 60-70 years with COVID-19, enrolled during active disease. V and J are TRBV7-8 and TRBJ1-5; 7 bases are shared with TRBD1. CDR3 DNA: TGTGCCAGCAGCATAAGACAGGGCCATCAGCCCCAGCATTTT. Translation gives CASSIRQGHQPQHF.